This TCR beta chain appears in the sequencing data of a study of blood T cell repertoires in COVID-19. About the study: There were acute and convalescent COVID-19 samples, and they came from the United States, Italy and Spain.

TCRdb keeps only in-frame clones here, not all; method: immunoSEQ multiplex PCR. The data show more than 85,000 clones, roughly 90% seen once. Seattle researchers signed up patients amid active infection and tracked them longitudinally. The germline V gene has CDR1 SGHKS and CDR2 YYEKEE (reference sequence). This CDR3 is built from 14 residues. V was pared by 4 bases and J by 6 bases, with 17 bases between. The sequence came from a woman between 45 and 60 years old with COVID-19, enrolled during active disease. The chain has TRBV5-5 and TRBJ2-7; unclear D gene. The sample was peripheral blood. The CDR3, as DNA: TGTGCCAGCAGCGAACAAGTCTTGCGCGGCGAGCAGTACTTC. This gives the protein CASSEQVLRGEQYF.